This TCR beta chain came from a study of CD8 T cells in Susac syndrome. This clonotype was observed once. Random hexamers were used to reverse transcribe an amount of roughly 0.5 to 1 ug RNA. TCRdb reprocessed the immunoSEQ multiplex PCR reads with MiXCR, giving one entry per CDR3 protein. The sample lists more than 75,000 distinct CDR3 sequences, roughly 91% seen once, with 0.3% to 0.4% in the top ten. The CDR3 spans 18 residues. The source material was CD8+ T cells from PBMCs. V gene TRBV21-1 combines with J gene TRBJ2-2; the table gives TRBD1 as D, unverified against the DNA. TRBV21-1 represents a pseudogene. The sequence was collected from a human donor in good health. CDR3 loop: CASSIALGVNWCTGELFF. The CDR3 nucleotides read TGTGCCAGCAGCATCGCACTGGGCGTAAATTGGTGTACCGGGGAGCTGTTTTTT.